A selection of T cell receptor beta chains follows, all from one sample in a study of post-analysis software for immune sequencing data. TCRdb reprocessed the PCR reads via MiXCR and lists one record per CDR3 protein. The sample yields some 700,000 distinct CDR3 sequences, 55% to 70% seen once. What was sequenced was blood. The receptors were gathered from a girl aged 2-9 years with multiple sclerosis. The CDR3 runs from the conserved cysteine through the conserved F or W. D genes are given only for firm matches. Clone size is stated in some rows and not others, as once, few, many or a class when expanded.

V: TRBV10-3
size: few
D: .
J: TRBJ2-5
DNA: TGTGCCATCAGTGAAATTTGGGAGACCCAGTACTTC
CDR3: CAISEIWETQYF

V: TRBV4-3
size: .
D: .
J: TRBJ1-1
DNA: TGCGCCAGCAGCCCAAGATCGGGGGCAAACACTGAAGCTTTCTTT
CDR3: CASSPRSGANTEAFF

V: TRBV20-1
size: .
D: .
J: TRBJ2-3
DNA: TGCAGTGCTGAGGAATTTAGCACAGATGCGCAGTATTTT
CDR3: CSAEEFSTDAQYF

V: TRBV6-2/TRBV6-3
size: .
D: .
J: TRBJ2-3
DNA: TGTGCCAGCAGAGGGGGGGGCACGGATACGCAGTATTTT
CDR3: CASRGGGTDTQYF

V: TRBV15
size: .
D: TRBD1
J: TRBJ1-6
DNA: TGTGCCACCAGCAGGACAGGGCTAAATTCACCCCTCCACTTT
CDR3: CATSRTGLNSPLHF

V: TRBV7-9
size: few
D: TRBD1
J: TRBJ2-7
DNA: TGTGCCAGCAGCATCCGGCTGACAGGGCAATGGTACGAGCAGTACTTC
CDR3: CASSIRLTGQWYEQYF

V: TRBV6-6
size: .
D: .
J: TRBJ2-5
DNA: TGTGCCAGCAGTTCCAACCTGGTAGGAGGAGAGACCCAGTACTTC
CDR3: CASSSNLVGGETQYF

V: TRBV29-1
size: few
D: TRBD2
J: TRBJ2-5
DNA: TGCAGCGTTGTCTCAGCGGGGGCGGAGACCCAGTACTTC
CDR3: CSVVSAGAETQYF

V: TRBV12-3/TRBV12-4
size: .
D: .
J: TRBJ2-2
DNA: TGTGCCAGCAGTAGGAGGTCGGGGTTGAACACCGGGGAGCTGTTTTTT
CDR3: CASSRRSGLNTGELFF

V: TRBV7-9
size: .
D: .
J: TRBJ1-2
DNA: TGTGCCAGCAGCTTACCACGGGCCTATGGCTACACCTTC
CDR3: CASSLPRAYGYTF

V: TRBV4-2
size: .
D: .
J: TRBJ2-7
DNA: TGTGCCAGCAGCCAAGAGACGGACGTATTCTACGAGCAGTACTTC
CDR3: CASSQETDVFYEQYF

V: TRBV5-1
size: .
D: .
J: TRBJ2-1
DNA: TGCGCCAGCAGTTATAAATGGGACCTAGGCAACAATGAGCAGTTCTTC
CDR3: CASSYKWDLGNNEQFF

V: TRBV11-2
size: .
D: TRBD1
J: TRBJ1-1
DNA: TGTGCCAGCAGCTTAGATGTGGCAGGGGGATTGAACACTGAAGCTTTCTTT
CDR3: CASSLDVAGGLNTEAFF

V: TRBV29-1
size: few
D: TRBD1
J: TRBJ1-2
DNA: TGCAGCGTTCCCAGAGGACAGGGTCTGGGAGGCTACACCTTC
CDR3: CSVPRGQGLGGYTF

V: TRBV12-3/TRBV12-4
size: .
D: .
J: TRBJ2-2
DNA: TGTGCCAGCAGTTTTTGGGATAACGGGGAGCTGTTTTTT
CDR3: CASSFWDNGELFF

V: TRBV11-2
size: .
D: .
J: TRBJ2-5
DNA: TGTGCCAGCAGTCCCGCCTTGCCCCAAGAGACCCAGTACTTC
CDR3: CASSPALPQETQYF

V: TRBV7-3
size: .
D: .
J: TRBJ2-6
DNA: TGTGCCAGCAGCTTTTGGGCTGGGGCCAACGTCCTGACTTTC
CDR3: CASSFWAGANVLTF

V: TRBV7-9
size: .
D: .
J: TRBJ1-2
DNA: TGTGCCAGCAGCTCCGGGGCCTATCTCACCTTC
CDR3: CASSSGAYLTF

V: TRBV11-2
size: once
D: .
J: TRBJ2-7
DNA: TGTGCCAGCAGCTTAACCGGGTTTGACGAGCAGTACTTC
CDR3: CASSLTGFDEQYF

V: TRBV11-3
size: .
D: .
J: TRBJ2-5
DNA: TGTGGCAGCAGCTTGGGGGGAAGTGAGACCCAGTACTTC
CDR3: CGSSLGGSETQYF

V: TRBV30
size: .
D: .
J: TRBJ2-1
DNA: TGTGCCTGGGATAGGGACGGTCGCTCCTACAATGAGCAGTTCTTC
CDR3: CAWDRDGRSYNEQFF

V: TRBV7-9
size: .
D: .
J: TRBJ2-5
DNA: TGTGCCAGCAGCGACCTAGCGACCCAAGAGACCCAGTACTTC
CDR3: CASSDLATQETQYF

V: TRBV12-3/TRBV12-4
size: .
D: .
J: TRBJ2-5
DNA: TGTGCCAGCAGTTTAGAAGGCCCCCGGGGGGCCAAAGAGACCCAGTACTTC
CDR3: CASSLEGPRGAKETQYF

V: TRBV7-9
size: .
D: TRBD2
J: TRBJ2-5
DNA: TGTGCCAGCAGCTTAGCGCTGGGACTAGCGGGGATACAAGAGACCCAGTACTTC
CDR3: CASSLALGLAGIQETQYF

V: TRBV29-1
size: .
D: .
J: TRBJ2-7
DNA: TGCAGCGTTTTTTCCAGCTACGAGCAGTACTTC
CDR3: CSVFSSYEQYF

V: TRBV6-4
size: .
D: .
J: TRBJ2-1
DNA: TGTGCCAGCAGTGATGGCATCTATAATGAGCAGTTCTTC
CDR3: CASSDGIYNEQFF

V: TRBV7-2
size: .
D: .
J: TRBJ2-1
DNA: TGTGCCAGCAGCTTGAAGGGTAAGAGGTTAAACAATGAGCAGTTCTTC
CDR3: CASSLKGKRLNNEQFF

V: TRBV18
size: .
D: .
J: TRBJ2-5
DNA: TGTGCCAGCTCACCGGGACCGGGAGTGGAGACCCAGTACTTC
CDR3: CASSPGPGVETQYF

V: TRBV3-1
size: .
D: .
J: TRBJ2-1
DNA: TGTGCCAGCAGCCAAGGTCTCCCGAATGAGCAGTTCTTC
CDR3: CASSQGLPNEQFF

V: TRBV7-8
size: .
D: .
J: TRBJ2-1
DNA: TGTGCCAGCAGCTTAATTGGTCGGTTTAGGGGGGAGCAGTTCTTC
CDR3: CASSLIGRFRGEQFF

V: TRBV27
size: .
D: .
J: TRBJ2-7
DNA: TGTGCCAGCAGTTTTCATAGGGCCCCCTACGAGCAGTACTTC
CDR3: CASSFHRAPYEQYF